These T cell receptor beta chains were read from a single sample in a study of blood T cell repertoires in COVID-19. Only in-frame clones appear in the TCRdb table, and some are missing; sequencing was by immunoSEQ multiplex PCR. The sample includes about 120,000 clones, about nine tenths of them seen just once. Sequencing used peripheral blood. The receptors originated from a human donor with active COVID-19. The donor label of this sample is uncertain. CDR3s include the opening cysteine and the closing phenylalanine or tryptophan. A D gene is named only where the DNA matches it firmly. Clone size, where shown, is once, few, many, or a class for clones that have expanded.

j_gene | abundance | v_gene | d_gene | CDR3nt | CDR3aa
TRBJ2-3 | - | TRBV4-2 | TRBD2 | TGTGCCAGCAGCCGTAGGGTGCTAGCGGGGGCCGGGGGTACAGATACGCAGTATTTT | CASSRRVLAGAGGTDTQYF
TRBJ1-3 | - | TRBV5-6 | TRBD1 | TGTGCCAGCAGCTTAGGACAGGGGCGTGGAAACACCATATATTTT | CASSLGQGRGNTIYF
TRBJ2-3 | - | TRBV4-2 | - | TGTGCCAGCAGCCAAGACAAGGGGGAAGCAGATACGCAGTATTTT | CASSQDKGEADTQYF
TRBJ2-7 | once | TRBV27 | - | TGTGCCAGCAGTTTAATATCCGGAGCGTCCTACGAGCAGTACTTC | CASSLISGASYEQYF
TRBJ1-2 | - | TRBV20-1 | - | TGCAGTGCTAGTAGCTCGGACAGAAACTATGGCTACACCTTC | CSASSSDRNYGYTF
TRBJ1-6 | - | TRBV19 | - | TGTGCCAGTAGTATCAGGGGACCTAATTCACCCCTCCACTTT | CASSIRGPNSPLHF
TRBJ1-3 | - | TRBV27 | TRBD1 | TGTGCCAGCAAGGGACAGGGGGCCACGCAGAATCGGAACACCATATATTTT | CASKGQGATQNRNTIYF
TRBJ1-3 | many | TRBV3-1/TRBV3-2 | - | TGTGCCAGCAGCCAAGCATTTGGGCACTCTGGAAACACCATATATTTT | CASSQAFGHSGNTIYF
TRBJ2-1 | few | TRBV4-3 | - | TGCGCCAGCAGCCAAGATTTGGGGGGTTCATACAATGAGCAGTTCTTC | CASSQDLGGSYNEQFF
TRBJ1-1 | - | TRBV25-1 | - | TGTGCCAGCAGTGAGGGTTTCACACCGGGCACTGAAGCTTTCTTT | CASSEGFTPGTEAFF
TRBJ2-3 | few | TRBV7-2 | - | TGTGCCAGCAGCCCAACAGATACGCAGTATTTT | CASSPTDTQYF
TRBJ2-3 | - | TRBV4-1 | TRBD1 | TGCGCCAGCAGCCAAGAAGCGGGTCCCGGGACAGGGAAATATGGCAGCACAGATACGCAGTATTTT | CASSQEAGPGTGKYGSTDTQYF
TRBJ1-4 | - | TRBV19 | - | TGTGCCATCAAGGACAGTTTAGATGAAAAACTGTTTTTT | CAIKDSLDEKLFF
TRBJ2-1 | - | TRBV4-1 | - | TGCGCCAGCAGCCAAGATCCGACAAACAATGAGCAGTTCTTC | CASSQDPTNNEQFF
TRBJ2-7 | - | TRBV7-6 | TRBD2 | TGTGCCAGCAGCTTAGGGGGGGGTTCGGGATCCTACGAGCAGTACTTC | CASSLGGGSGSYEQYF
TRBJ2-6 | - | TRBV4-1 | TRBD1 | TGCGCCAGCAGCCAAGATCAGGGTGTAAGGGGGCGAACGTCTGGGGCCAACGTCCTGACTTTC | CASSQDQGVRGRTSGANVLTF
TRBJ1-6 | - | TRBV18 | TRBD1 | TGTGCCAGCTCCGGAATGGGCAGGGGGGATTCACCCCTCCACTTT | CASSGMGRGDSPLHF
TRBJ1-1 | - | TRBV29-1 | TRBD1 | TGCAGCGCCGGACAGGTGAACACTGAAGCTTTCTTT | CSAGQVNTEAFF
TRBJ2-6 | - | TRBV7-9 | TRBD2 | TGTGCCAGCAGCACCCGACGGGGGGGGTCCTCTGGGGCCAACGTCCTGACTTTC | CASSTRRGGSSGANVLTF
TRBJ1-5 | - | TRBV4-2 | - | TGTGCCAGCAGCCAAGAGTGGCGGTATAGCAATCAGCCCCAGCATTTT | CASSQEWRYSNQPQHF
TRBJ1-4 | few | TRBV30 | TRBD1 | TGTGCCTGGAGAAAGAACCCGGGACAGGGTTTTGGGCTGTTTTTT | CAWRKNPGQGFGLFF
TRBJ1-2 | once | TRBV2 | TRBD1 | TGTGCCAGCAGTGAAATTGGGACAGTGAACTATGGCTACACCTTC | CASSEIGTVNYGYTF
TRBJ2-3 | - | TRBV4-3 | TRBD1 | TGCGCCAGCAGCCAAGAAGGGGGCGGACGGAGCACAGATACGCAGTATTTT | CASSQEGGGRSTDTQYF
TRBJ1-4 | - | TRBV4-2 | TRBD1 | TGTGCCAGCAGCCTCCGGGACAGGGATCGCGGCGAAAAACTGTTTTTT | CASSLRDRDRGEKLFF
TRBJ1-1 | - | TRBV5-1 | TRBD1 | TGCGCCAGCAGCGACCGGGACAGGGGTATCCCTGAAGCTTTCTTT | CASSDRDRGIPEAFF
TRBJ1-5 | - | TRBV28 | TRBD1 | TGTGCCAGCAGTTTGAAACAGGGGGGGGTTCAGCCCCAGCATTTT | CASSLKQGGVQPQHF
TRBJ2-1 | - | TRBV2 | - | TGTGCCAGCAGTGAAACTAGAAACGGCGGGGTGAACTACAATGAGCAGTTCTTC | CASSETRNGGVNYNEQFF
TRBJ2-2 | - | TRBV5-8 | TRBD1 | TGTGCCAGCAGCTTGTGGACAGGTCGGACCGGGGAGCTGTTTTTT | CASSLWTGRTGELFF
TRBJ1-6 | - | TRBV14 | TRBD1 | TGTGCCAGCAGCCAAGTTACAGGGGGTAGGTCACCCCTCCACTTT | CASSQVTGGRSPLHF
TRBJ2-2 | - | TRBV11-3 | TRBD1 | TGTGCCAGCAGCCGACAGGGGAAGGGGGAGCTGTTTTTT | CASSRQGKGELFF
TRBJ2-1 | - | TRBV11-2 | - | TGTGCCAGCAGCTGGGGGGGCAGTAGGAATGAGCAGTTCTTC | CASSWGGSRNEQFF
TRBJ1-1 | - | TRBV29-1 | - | TGCAGCGTTGTAGGGGAAGGGGACACTGAAGCTTTCTTT | CSVVGEGDTEAFF
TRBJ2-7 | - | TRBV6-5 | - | TGTGCCAGCACTAAGCAGGGGGGCTACGAGCAGTACTTC | CASTKQGGYEQYF